This TCR beta chain was obtained from a study of response to subunit inactivated influenza vaccine. Study-level findings and limits: With each seasonal influenza vaccination, the authors suggested, few new T cells are recruited.

This clonotype has only a few counts. Its specificity is unknown. Germline V CDR1 and CDR2: MGHDK, SYGVNS. CDR3 length equals 16 residues. With V trimmed by 2 bases and J by 7 bases, 13 bases remained unmatched. MiXCR, applied by TCRdb to the RT-PCR reads, yields one record per CDR3 protein. The sample holds about 520,000 distinct CDR3 sequences, around 7.7% seen once. The chain couples TRBV25-1 to TRBJ1-2; 7 bases fit TRBD1. The sample here was PBMCs from blood, taken around 25 months after vaccination. The clonotype comes from a man between 50 and 70 years old who received an inactivated influenza vaccine. This CDR3 reads CASSEMGQTKRGGYTF. As DNA, the CDR3 is TGTGCCAGCAGTGAAATGGGACAGACGAAGAGGGGTGGCTACACCTTC.